The source of this TCR beta chain is a study of blood T cells in healthy people across ages. Background on the study: Capture via template switching afforded approximately one barcoded beta molecule per two T cells.

This CDR3 region has 14 residues. Unmatched junction bases numbered 5, after V lost 5 bases and J lost 2 bases. Per germline, CDR1 MDHEN and CDR2 SYDVKM. Isolation yielded PBMCs, at least 7 million per sample, in every case. A few counts support this clonotype. Sample-barcoded 5' priming and a J-beta primer mix drove a second PCR of 7 to 11 cycles. TCRdb processed the 5' RACE reads anew with MiXCR; each CDR3 protein has one entry. In the table there are approximately 690,000 distinct CDR3 sequences, 40% to 45% of which are singletons. This clonotype originated in a man at least 80 years old in good health. Sequenced sample: blood. The chain joins TRBV28 to TRBJ2-7, with 8 bases identical to TRBD1. The CDR3 coding sequence is TGTGCCAGCAGTCCAAGGACAGGGCCCTACGAGCAGTACTTC. Protein sequence: CASSPRTGPYEQYF.